This entry concerns a single TCR beta chain. It was CD45RO-negative cells, positively selected for CCR7, that made up naive CD8 cells, with terminally differentiated effector memory CD45RA+ cells excluded. The data were taken from a study of shared clonotypes between healthy human individuals. The V segment lost 6 bases and the J segment 1 base; nucleotides outside the gene matches: 2. This CDR3 is built from 14 residues. The V gene's germline CDR1 is SGHNT and CDR2 YENEEA. Profiled with immunoSEQ multiplex PCR; TCRdb holds only in-frame clones, not every one. The sample shows about 2 million clones, less than 95% of them seen only once.

The TCR sequence derives from a man younger than 35 in good health. The chain uses TRBV11-3 and TRBJ2-2; 7 bases line up with TRBD1. Input material: naive CD8+ T cells sorted from blood. CDR3 nucleotide sequence: TGTGCCAGCAGTGACAGGGTGAACACCGGGGAGCTGTTTTTT. Protein: CASSDRVNTGELFF. The full variable domain, completed using reference TRBV11-3 and TRBJ2-2, is EAGVVQSPRYKIIEKKQPVAFWCNPISGHNTLYWYLQNLGQGPELLIRYENEEAVDDSQLPKDRFSAERLKGVDSTLKIQPAELGDSAVYLCASSDRVNTGELFFGEGSRLTVL.